The source of this T cell receptor beta chain is a study of shared clonotypes between healthy human individuals. About the research overall: Sampling drew on donors who were a couple of women and a few men aged 18 to 49.

Remarks on this clone: The antigen is unknown. Different DNA sequences within this sample yield the same CDR3.

The CDR3 is 14 amino acids. Germline assignment: CDR1 SEHNR and CDR2 FQNEAQ (reference sequence). Trimming removed 5 bases from V and 2 bases from J, with 12 bases in between. Under the authors' procedure: In the immunoSEQ data, sequences were junction-only and lacked quality scores, so filtering differed. The data were produced by immunoSEQ multiplex PCR, yet TCRdb's version contains in-frame clones alone and is incomplete. V and J calls and clone size are given by that table; D and trimming were obtained from the DNA. The sample has roughly 2.1 million clones, about 93% seen once. Study conclusions and caveats: In a handful of donors, 4.5% to 5.5% of naive CD4 clonotypes appeared in common.

In the naive CD8 group, cells lacked CD45RO and were positively selected for CCR7, so terminally differentiated effector memory CD45RA+ cells were left out. The TCR comes from a man younger than 35 in good health. Some clones in this sample may be carry-over from other donors' samples. This chain uses TRBV7-9 with TRBJ2-5; no clear D gene. Sequences were obtained from naive CD8+ T cells from PBMCs. The CDR3: CASSLPVPQETQYF. DNA of the CDR3: TGTGCCAGCAGCCTCCCAGTTCCTCAAGAGACCCAGTACTTC.